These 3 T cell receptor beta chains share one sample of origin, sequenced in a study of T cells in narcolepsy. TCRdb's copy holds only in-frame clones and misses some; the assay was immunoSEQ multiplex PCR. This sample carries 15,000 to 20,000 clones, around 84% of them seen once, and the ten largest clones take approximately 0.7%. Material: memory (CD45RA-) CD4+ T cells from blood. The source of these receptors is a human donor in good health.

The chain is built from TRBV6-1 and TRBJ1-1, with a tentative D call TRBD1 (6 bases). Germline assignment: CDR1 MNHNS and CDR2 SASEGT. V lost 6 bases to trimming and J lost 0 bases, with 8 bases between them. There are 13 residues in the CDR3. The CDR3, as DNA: TGTGCCAGCAGCCACAGGGTGAACACTGAAGCTTTCTTT. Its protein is CASSHRVNTEAFF.

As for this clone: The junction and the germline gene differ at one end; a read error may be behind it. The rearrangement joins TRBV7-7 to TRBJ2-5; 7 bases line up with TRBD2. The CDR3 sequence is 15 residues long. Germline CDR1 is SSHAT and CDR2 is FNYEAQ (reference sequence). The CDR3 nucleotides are TGTGCTAGCAGCTCCACAGGACTAGGACAAGAGACCCAGTACTTC. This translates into CASSSTGLGQETQYF.

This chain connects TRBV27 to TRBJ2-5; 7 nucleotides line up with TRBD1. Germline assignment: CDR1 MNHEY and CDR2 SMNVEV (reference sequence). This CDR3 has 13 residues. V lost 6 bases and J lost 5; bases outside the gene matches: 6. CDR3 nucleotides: TGTGCCAGCAGATTACAGGGGTCGGAGACCCAGTACTTC. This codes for CASRLQGSETQYF.